A single sample is the source of the 17 T cell receptor beta chains below, sequenced in a study of blood T cell repertoires in COVID-19. The method was immunoSEQ multiplex PCR; TCRdb's version includes in-frame clones alone and lacks a portion of them. The sample includes fewer than 200,000 clones, 80% to 90% of them seen just once. Sequencing was done on a sample of peripheral blood. Every receptor here comes from a man between 18 and 29 years old who had recovered from COVID-19.

The V and J genes are TRBV2 and TRBJ1-4; D remains ambiguous. The germline V gene has CDR1 SNHLY and CDR2 FYNNEI. V lost 4 bases, J lost 10 bases, and 16 bases lay in between. CDR3 size: 14 residues. This chain's CDR3 is CASSVSLVYGKLFF. The CDR3 nucleotides are TGTGCCAGCAGTGTCTCCCTTGTCTACGGAAAACTGTTTTTT.

As to this clone: Its ends do not fully match the called genes, so a read error is possible. J is TRBJ2-1 and V is TRBV11-2; D unclear. CDR1 and CDR2 from the germline V gene are SGHAT and FQNNGV. This CDR3 comprises 14 residues. CDR3 sequence reads: CASSLDWLSDEQFF. CDR3 nucleotides: TGTGCCAGCAGCCTAGACTGGCTCTCCGATGAGCAGTTCTTC.

This clone was recorded only once. The chain links TRBV30 to TRBJ1-4; D gene unclear. V dropped 2 bases and J dropped 7 bases, with 8 bases sitting between them. The length of the CDR3 is 12 residues. Germline V gene data show CDR1 as GTSNPN and CDR2 as SVGIG (reference sequence). DNA of the CDR3: TGTGCCTGGAGTCCTGGGAGTGAAAAACTGTTTTTT. Translated: CAWSPGSEKLFF.

Written as DNA, the CDR3 is TGTGCCTGGAGTGTATCGGCGGGCAGGAAGCCCCAGCATTTT. Residues: CAWSVSAGRKPQHF. The rearrangement uses TRBV30 and TRBJ1-5; no clear D gene. V lost 0 bases to trimming and J lost 8 bases, with 14 bases between them. Germline-derived CDR1 and CDR2 are GTSNPN and SVGIG (reference sequence). The CDR3 is 14 residues long.

The genes are TRBV28 and TRBJ2-2, with D possibly being TRBD2 (5 bases). V lost 2 bases and J lost 7, with 17 bases in between. CDR3 length equals 16 residues. Germline V gene data show CDR1 as MDHEN and CDR2 as SYDVKM. CDR3 in amino acids: CASSLKYWGAGGELFF. CDR3 coding DNA: TGTGCCAGCAGTTTAAAATATTGGGGAGCAGGCGGGGAGCTGTTTTTT.

Regarding this clone: The junction departs from the called germline gene at one end, perhaps through a read error. The V gene is TRBV7-7, the J gene TRBJ2-1, with 8 bases matching TRBD2. Germline CDR1 reads SSHAT; CDR2 reads FNYEAQ (reference sequence). The CDR3 sequence is 12 residues long. CDR3 sequence reads: CASSSTSGEQFF. CDR3 nucleotide sequence: TGTGCTAGCAGCTCTACTAGCGGTGAGCAGTTCTTC.

This sequence joins TRBV18 and TRBJ2-1; the match to TRBD1 covers 8 bases. The CDR3 is 16 residues long. The germline V gene encodes CDR1 KGHSH and CDR2 LQKENI. V gave up 3 bases and J gave up 2 bases; unmatched junction bases: 6. CDR3 sequence reads: CASSPWTGTTYNEQFF. In nucleotides, the CDR3 is TGTGCCAGCTCACCTTGGACAGGGACGACCTACAATGAGCAGTTCTTC.

The V call is TRBV5-1, the J call TRBJ1-1; 10 nucleotides align to TRBD1. The germline V gene has CDR1 SGHRS and CDR2 YFSETQ. CDR3 length: 15 amino acids. Trimming at V came to 4 bases and at J to 5 bases, leaving 8 bases not matched to a gene. CDR3 sequence: CASSQTGTGVTEAFF. The CDR3 region has the DNA TGCGCCAGCAGCCAGACCGGGACAGGGGTGACTGAAGCTTTCTTT. The full variable domain, its missing parts supplied by reference TRBV5-1 and TRBJ1-1, is KAGVTQTPRYLIKTRGQQVTLSCSPISGHRSVSWYQQTPGQGLQFLFEYFSETQRNKGNFPGRFSGRQFSNSRSEMNVSTLELGDSALYLCASSQTGTGVTEAFFGQGTRLTVV.

As concerns this clone: The junction differs from germline at one of its ends, possibly a read error. The V call is TRBV6-2 or TRBV6-3, the J call TRBJ2-1, with a tentative D call TRBD1 (6 bases). From germline, CDR1 is MNHEY and CDR2 SVGEGT. The CDR3 loop spans 15 amino acids. CDR3 protein: CASSYRDTFYYEQFF. The CDR3 nucleotides are TGTGCCAGCAGTTACCGGGACACGTTCTACTATGAGCAGTTCTTC.

The J gene is TRBJ2-5, the V gene TRBV18; no clear D gene. Trimming pared 6 bases from V and 5 bases from J, leaving 22 bases between. Germline V gene data show CDR1 as KGHSH and CDR2 as LQKENI. This CDR3 comprises 16 residues. CDR3 residues: CASSTSPRTVSETQYF. CDR3 nucleotide sequence: TGTGCCAGCTCCACCTCGCCTAGAACGGTTTCGGAGACCCAGTACTTC.

The J gene is TRBJ2-2, the V gene TRBV5-1, with a weak D call TRBD1 (6 bases). The V and J ends lost 4 bases and 7 bases respectively, with 11 bases between them. This CDR3 contains 13 residues. CDR1 is SGHRS, CDR2 YFSETQ, per germline. Here the CDR3 reads CASSRGNDGELFF. In nucleotides, the CDR3 is TGCGCCAGCAGCAGGGGGAACGACGGGGAGCTGTTTTTT.

This chain connects TRBV18 to TRBJ2-6; D is ambiguous. This CDR3 spans 13 amino acids. Per the germline V gene, CDR1 is KGHSH and CDR2 is LQKENI. Between the trimmed V and J ends, which lost 4 bases and 2 bases, there was a span of 3 bases. This CDR3 is CASSQPGANVLTF. The CDR3 region has the DNA TGTGCCAGCTCACAGCCTGGGGCCAACGTCCTGACTTTC.

The chain couples TRBV18 to TRBJ2-3; possibly TRBD1 for D (6 bases). CDR1 KGHSH and CDR2 LQKENI come from the germline V gene. V gave up 1 base and J gave up 3 bases, with 11 bases separating them. CDR3 length equals 15 residues. The CDR3 DNA reads TGTGCCAGCTCACCACTCGGACAGTCAACAGATACGCAGTATTTT. Translated, it gives CASSPLGQSTDTQYF.

CDR3 sequence (DNA): TGTGCCAGCAGGCTCGGGGCGCGGGATTCCCACGAGCAGTACTTC. As protein: CASRLGARDSHEQYF. The chain is built from TRBV27 and TRBJ2-7, with a weak D call TRBD2 (6 bases). This CDR3 has 15 residues. Germline CDR1 is MNHEY and CDR2 is SMNVEV (reference sequence). Trimming removed 6 bases from V and 5 bases from J, with 20 bases in between.

The J gene is TRBJ1-1, the V gene TRBV7-2, with 7 bases lining up with TRBD1. V gave up 4 bases and J gave up 1 base; unmatched junction bases: 9. The CDR3 contains 16 residues. Per germline, CDR1 SGHTA and CDR2 FQGNSA. CDR3 in amino acids: CASSYIPGQRNTEAFF. The CDR3 bases are TGTGCCAGCAGCTATATCCCGGGACAGAGGAACACTGAAGCTTTCTTT. Based on the CDR3 plus reference TRBV7-2 and TRBJ1-1, the full variable domain is GAGVSQSPSNKVTEKGKDVELRCDPISGHTALYWYRQSLGQGLEFLIYFQGNSAPDKSGLPSDRFSAERTGGSVSTLTIQRTQQEDSAVYLCASSYIPGQRNTEAFFGQGTRLTVV.

This clone came up once. V gene TRBV5-1 combines with J gene TRBJ2-7; 9 positions agree with TRBD2. Germline V lookup: CDR1 SGHRS, CDR2 YFSETQ. The CDR3 is 19 amino acids. V trimming: 2 bases; J trimming: 5 bases; junction bases outside the gene matches: 20. In DNA, the CDR3 is TGCGCCAGCAGCTTCGGCAGGTCTGGAACCGGGACTAGCCCTCACGAGCAGTACTTC. Translation gives CASSFGRSGTGTSPHEQYF.

The table lists this clone with a few counts. The rearrangement uses TRBV27 and TRBJ1-2; TRBD1 matches 7 bases. The trim removed 6 bases at V and 7 bases at J, leaving 14 bases unmatched. Germline V gives CDR1 MNHEY, CDR2 SMNVEV (reference sequence). CDR3 length: 15 amino acids. The CDR3 region is CASRTGTAHVGGYTF. CDR3 coding DNA: TGTGCCAGCAGAACCGGGACAGCCCACGTTGGTGGCTACACCTTC.